Following are 7 T cell receptor beta chains from one sample sequenced in a study of cytomegalovirus exposure and HLA in healthy donors. In the PCR, 60 Vbeta and 13 Jbeta primers were used. The data were produced by immunoSEQ multiplex PCR, yet TCRdb's version contains in-frame clones alone and is incomplete. The sample comprises 95,000 to 150,000 clones, 65% to 85% of which are singletons, and 0.24% rests with the top ten. The sequenced sample consisted of PBMCs. The receptors here all came from a man aged 45 to 65 in good health and CMV-seronegative.

The chain links TRBV6-4 to TRBJ2-3; a weak D match, TRBD1 (6 bases). The V end lost 6 bases, the J end lost 0 bases, and 16 bases lay between the germline ends. The CDR3 covers 16 residues. Germline V gene lookup returns CDR1 MRHNA and CDR2 SNTAGT. The CDR3 region is CASSPNGGSSTDTQYF. The CDR3 coding sequence is TGTGCCAGCAGCCCCAATGGGGGCTCTAGCACAGATACGCAGTATTTT.

The chain uses TRBV7-3 and TRBJ2-3; D might be TRBD1 (5 bases). V dropped 8 bases and J dropped 0 bases, with 9 bases sitting between them. There are 13 residues in the CDR3. Germline loops: CDR1 SGHTA, CDR2 FQGTGA. CDR3 in amino acids: CASSQASTDTQYF. The CDR3 region has the DNA TGTGCCAGCTCACAGGCGAGCACAGATACGCAGTATTTT.

This chain joins TRBV5-8 and TRBJ2-5; 14 bases are shared with TRBD2. The CDR3 contains 19 residues. The V segment lost 2 bases and the J segment 1 base; nucleotides outside the gene matches: 10. Germline V gene data show CDR1 as SGHTS and CDR2 as YDEGEE. The DNA for the CDR3 is TGTGCCAGCAGCTTAGGTTCGGGACTAGCGGGGGTTAGCCAAGAGACCCAGTACTTC. It is translated as CASSLGSGLAGVSQETQYF.

The V gene is TRBV12-5, the J gene TRBJ1-4, with TRBD1 matching over 8 bases. The V gene end was trimmed by 4 bases and the J gene end by 3 bases; junction bases not matched to a gene: 4. Germline V gene lookup returns CDR1 LGHNT and CDR2 FRNRAP. The CDR3 spans 15 residues. Here the CDR3 reads CASGYTGGANEKLFF. The CDR3, as DNA: TGTGCTAGTGGTTATACAGGGGGAGCTAATGAAAAACTGTTTTTT.

The chain combines TRBV7-2 with TRBJ2-3, with 11 bases lining up with TRBD2. Germline V gene sequence: CDR1 SGHTA, CDR2 FQGNSA. Losses at the gene ends were 3 bases for V and 6 bases for J; bases not matched to a gene: 5. The CDR3 is 15 amino acids. The CDR3 DNA reads TGTGCCAGCAGCTTTGAGGGACTAGCGGTGGATACGCAGTATTTT. Translation gives CASSFEGLAVDTQYF.

The chain is built from TRBV9 and TRBJ2-2; TRBD2 matches 7 bases. In germline, CDR1 is SGDLS, CDR2 YYNGEE. This CDR3 spans 15 amino acids. V lost 3 bases, J lost 2 bases, and 4 bases stayed unmatched. Here the CDR3 reads CASSGTSVNTGELFF. CDR3 bases: TGTGCCAGCAGCGGGACTAGTGTAAACACCGGGGAGCTGTTTTTT.

This clone has a handful of counts. The chain joins TRBV5-6 to TRBJ1-6; 8 bases line up with TRBD1. J lost 7 bases, V lost 0 bases, and 9 bases had no gene match. The CDR3 runs to 17 residues. Germline CDR1 reads SGHDT; CDR2 reads YYEEEE. The CDR3 sequence is CASSLAEDRVVNSPLHF. Here the CDR3 DNA reads TGTGCCAGCAGCTTGGCCGAGGACAGGGTCGTGAATTCACCCCTCCACTTT.